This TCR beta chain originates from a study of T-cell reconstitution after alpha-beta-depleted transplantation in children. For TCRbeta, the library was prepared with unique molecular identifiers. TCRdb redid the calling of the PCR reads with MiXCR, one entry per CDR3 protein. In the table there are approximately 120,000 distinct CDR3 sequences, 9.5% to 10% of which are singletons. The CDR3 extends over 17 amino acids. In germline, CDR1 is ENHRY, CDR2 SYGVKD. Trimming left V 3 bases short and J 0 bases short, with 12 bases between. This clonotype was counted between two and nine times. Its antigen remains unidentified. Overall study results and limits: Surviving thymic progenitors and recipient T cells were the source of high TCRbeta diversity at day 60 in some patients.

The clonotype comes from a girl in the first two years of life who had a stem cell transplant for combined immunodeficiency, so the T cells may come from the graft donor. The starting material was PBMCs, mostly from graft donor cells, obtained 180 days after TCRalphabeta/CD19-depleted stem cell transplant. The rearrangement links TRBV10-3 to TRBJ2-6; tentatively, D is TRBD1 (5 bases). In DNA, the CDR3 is TGTGCCATCAGTGACGGACAAGGAAGCTCTGGGGCCAACGTCCTGACTTTC. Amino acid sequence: CAISDGQGSSGANVLTF.